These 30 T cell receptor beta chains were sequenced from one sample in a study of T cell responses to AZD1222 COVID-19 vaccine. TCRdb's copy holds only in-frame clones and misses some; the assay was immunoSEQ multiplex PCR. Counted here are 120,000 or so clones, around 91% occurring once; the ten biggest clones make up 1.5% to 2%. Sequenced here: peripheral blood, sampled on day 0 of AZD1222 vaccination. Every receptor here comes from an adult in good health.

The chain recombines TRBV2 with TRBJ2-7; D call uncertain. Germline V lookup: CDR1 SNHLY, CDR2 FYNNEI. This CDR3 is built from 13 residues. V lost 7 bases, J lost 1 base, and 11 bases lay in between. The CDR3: CASNSELSYEQYF. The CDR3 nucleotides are TGTGCCAGCAACTCGGAGCTTTCCTACGAGCAGTACTTC.

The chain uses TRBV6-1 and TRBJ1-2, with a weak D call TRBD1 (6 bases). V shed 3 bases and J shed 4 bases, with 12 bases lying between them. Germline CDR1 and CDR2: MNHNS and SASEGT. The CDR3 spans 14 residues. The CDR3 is CASSDRGGRYGYTF. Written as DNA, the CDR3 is TGTGCCAGCAGTGACAGGGGCGGACGCTATGGCTACACCTTC.

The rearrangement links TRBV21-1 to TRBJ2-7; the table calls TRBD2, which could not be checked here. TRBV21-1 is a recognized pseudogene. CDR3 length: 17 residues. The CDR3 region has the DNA TGTGCCAGCAGCAAAGCTAAAAACGCTAGCGGCCTATACGAGCAGTACGTC. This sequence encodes CASSKAKNASGLYEQYV.

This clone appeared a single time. For the CDR3, the DNA is TGTGCCAGCAGTCCAGATTACCGGGCTGGAAACACCATATATTTT. Its protein is CASSPDYRAGNTIYF. The V call is TRBV5-6, the J call TRBJ1-3; unclear D gene. CDR3 length: 15 residues. The V gene lost 5 bases and the J gene lost 2 bases, with 14 bases spanning the gap. Germline lookup yields CDR1 SGHDT and CDR2 YYEEEE.

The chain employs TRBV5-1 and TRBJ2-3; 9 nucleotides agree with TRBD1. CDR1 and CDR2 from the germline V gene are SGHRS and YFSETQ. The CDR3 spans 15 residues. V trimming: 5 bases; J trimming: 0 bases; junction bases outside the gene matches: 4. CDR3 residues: CASSTGGLSTDTQYF. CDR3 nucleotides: TGCGCCAGCAGTACAGGGGGCCTTAGCACAGATACGCAGTATTTT.

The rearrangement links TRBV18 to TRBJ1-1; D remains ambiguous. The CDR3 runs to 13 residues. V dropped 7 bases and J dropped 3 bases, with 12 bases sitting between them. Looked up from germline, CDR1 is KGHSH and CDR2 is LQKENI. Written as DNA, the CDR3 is TGTGCCAGCTGCCGGGCCAGCGACACTGAAGCTTTCTTT. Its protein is CASCRASDTEAFF.

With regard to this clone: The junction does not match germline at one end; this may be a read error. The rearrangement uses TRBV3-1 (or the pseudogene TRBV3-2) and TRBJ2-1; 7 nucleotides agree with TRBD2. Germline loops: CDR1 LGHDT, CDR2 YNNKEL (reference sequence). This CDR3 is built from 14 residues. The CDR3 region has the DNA TGTGCCAGCAGCCAAGAGAGAGGCGGGAGAGGGAGCCTCTTC. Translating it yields CASSQERGGRGSLF.

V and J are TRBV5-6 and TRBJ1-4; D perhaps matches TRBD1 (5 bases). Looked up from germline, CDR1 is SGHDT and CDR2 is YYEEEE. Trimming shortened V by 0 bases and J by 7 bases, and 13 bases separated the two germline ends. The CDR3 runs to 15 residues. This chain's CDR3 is CASSLASGGIEKLFF. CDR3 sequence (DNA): TGTGCCAGCAGCTTGGCAAGCGGGGGGATTGAAAAACTGTTTTTT.

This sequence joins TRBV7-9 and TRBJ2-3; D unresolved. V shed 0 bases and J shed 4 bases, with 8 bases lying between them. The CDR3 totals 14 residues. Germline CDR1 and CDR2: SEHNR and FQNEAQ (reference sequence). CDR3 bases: TGTGCCAGCAGCTTAGCGCTGGATTCAGATACGCAGTATTTT. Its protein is CASSLALDSDTQYF.

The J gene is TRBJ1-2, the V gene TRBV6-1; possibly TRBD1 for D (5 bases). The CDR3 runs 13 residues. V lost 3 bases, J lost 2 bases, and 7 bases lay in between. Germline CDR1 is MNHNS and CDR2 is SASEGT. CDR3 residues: CASSDRENYGYTF. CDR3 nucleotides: TGTGCCAGCAGTGACAGGGAGAACTATGGCTACACCTTC.

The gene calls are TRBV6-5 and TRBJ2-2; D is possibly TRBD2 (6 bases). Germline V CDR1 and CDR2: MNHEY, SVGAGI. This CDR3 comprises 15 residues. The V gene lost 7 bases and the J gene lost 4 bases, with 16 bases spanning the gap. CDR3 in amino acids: CASTLGGLGTGELFF. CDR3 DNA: TGTGCCAGCACTCTGGGGGGTTTGGGCACCGGGGAGCTGTTTTTT.

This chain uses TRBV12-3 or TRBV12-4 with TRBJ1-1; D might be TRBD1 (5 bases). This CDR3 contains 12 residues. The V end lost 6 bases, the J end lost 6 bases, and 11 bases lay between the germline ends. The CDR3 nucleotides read TGTGCCAGCAGCGGAGGGGTACCTGAAGCTTTCTTT. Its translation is CASSGGVPEAFF.

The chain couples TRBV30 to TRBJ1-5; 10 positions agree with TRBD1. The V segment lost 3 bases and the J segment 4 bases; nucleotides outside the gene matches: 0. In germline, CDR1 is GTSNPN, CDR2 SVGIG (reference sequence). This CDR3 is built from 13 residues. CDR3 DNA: TGTGCCTGGAGGGGACAGGGGAATCAGCCCCAGCATTTT. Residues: CAWRGQGNQPQHF.

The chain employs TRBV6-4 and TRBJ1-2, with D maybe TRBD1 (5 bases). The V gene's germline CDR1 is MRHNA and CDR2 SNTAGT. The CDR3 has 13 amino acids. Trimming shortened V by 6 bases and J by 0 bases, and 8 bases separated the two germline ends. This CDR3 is CASRLDTNYGYTF. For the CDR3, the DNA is TGTGCCAGCAGATTGGACACTAACTATGGCTACACCTTC.

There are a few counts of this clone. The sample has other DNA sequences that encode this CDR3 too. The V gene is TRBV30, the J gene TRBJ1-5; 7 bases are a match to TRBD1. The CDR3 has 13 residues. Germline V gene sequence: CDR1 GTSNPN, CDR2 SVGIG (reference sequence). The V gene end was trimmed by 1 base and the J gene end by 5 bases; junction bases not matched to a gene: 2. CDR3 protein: CAWSGQGDQPQHF. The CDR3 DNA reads TGTGCCTGGAGTGGACAGGGAGATCAGCCCCAGCATTTT. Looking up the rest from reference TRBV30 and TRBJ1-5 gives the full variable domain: SQTIHQWPATLVQPVGSPLSLECTVEGTSNPNLYWYRQAAGRGLQLLFYSVGIGQISSEVPQNLSASRPQDRQFILSSKKLLLSDSGFYLCAWSGQGDQPQHFGDGTRLSIL.

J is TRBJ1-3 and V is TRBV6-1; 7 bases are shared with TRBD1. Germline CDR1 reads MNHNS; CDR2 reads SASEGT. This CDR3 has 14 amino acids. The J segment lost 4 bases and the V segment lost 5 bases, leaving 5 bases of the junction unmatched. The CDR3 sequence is CASSFDRAGNTIYF. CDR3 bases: TGTGCCAGCAGTTTCGACAGGGCGGGAAACACCATATATTTT.

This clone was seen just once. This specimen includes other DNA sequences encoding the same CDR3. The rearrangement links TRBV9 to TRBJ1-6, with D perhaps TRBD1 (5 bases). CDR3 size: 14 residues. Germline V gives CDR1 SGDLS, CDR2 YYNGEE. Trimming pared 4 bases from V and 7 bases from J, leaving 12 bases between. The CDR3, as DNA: TGTGCCAGCAGCCCCGGGACTGAGAATTCACCCCTCCACTTT. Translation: CASSPGTENSPLHF.

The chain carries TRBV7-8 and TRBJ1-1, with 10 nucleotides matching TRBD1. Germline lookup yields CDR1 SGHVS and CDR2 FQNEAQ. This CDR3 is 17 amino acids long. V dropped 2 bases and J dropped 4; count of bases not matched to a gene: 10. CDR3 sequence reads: CASSLSTIRTGGTEAFF. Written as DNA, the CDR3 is TGTGCCAGCAGCTTAAGCACGATTCGGACAGGGGGCACTGAAGCTTTCTTT.

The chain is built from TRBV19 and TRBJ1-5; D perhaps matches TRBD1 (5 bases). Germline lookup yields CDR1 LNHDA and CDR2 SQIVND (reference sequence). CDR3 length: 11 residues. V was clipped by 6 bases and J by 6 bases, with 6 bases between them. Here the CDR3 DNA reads TGTGCCAGTAGGGGACGTCAGCCCCAGCATTTT. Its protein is CASRGRQPQHF.

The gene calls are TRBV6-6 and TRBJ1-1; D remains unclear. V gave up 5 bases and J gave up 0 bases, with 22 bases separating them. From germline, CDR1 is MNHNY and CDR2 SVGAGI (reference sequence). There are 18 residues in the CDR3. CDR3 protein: CASSPRGGGVSMNTEAFF. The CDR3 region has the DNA TGTGCCAGCAGTCCACGAGGAGGCGGGGTCTCGATGAACACTGAAGCTTTCTTT.

The DNA of the CDR3 is TGTGCCAGTAGTACCAGAACCAAGACCACTGAAGCTTTCTTT. This gives the protein CASSTRTKTTEAFF. The chain couples TRBV19 to TRBJ1-1; D gene uncertain. The CDR3 totals 14 residues. Trimming cost V 4 bases and J 4 bases, with 13 bases left between them. Germline V gene data show CDR1 as LNHDA and CDR2 as SQIVND (reference sequence).

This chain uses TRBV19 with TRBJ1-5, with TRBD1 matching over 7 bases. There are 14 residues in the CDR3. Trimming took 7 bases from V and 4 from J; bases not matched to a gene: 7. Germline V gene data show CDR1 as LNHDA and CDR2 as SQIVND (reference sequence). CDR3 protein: CASIQQGTNQPQHF. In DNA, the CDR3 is TGTGCCAGTATTCAACAGGGGACGAATCAGCCCCAGCATTTT.

CDR3 bases: TGTGCCAGCAGCCAAGAGTTTGGTGTACAGGGGGATAATTCACCCCTCCACTTT. This gives the protein CASSQEFGVQGDNSPLHF. This rearrangement joins TRBV3-1 (or the pseudogene TRBV3-2) to TRBJ1-6; 8 bases align to TRBD1. The CDR3 length is 18 residues. The trim removed 0 bases at V and 5 bases at J, leaving 9 bases unmatched. Per germline, CDR1 LGHDT and CDR2 YNNKEL (reference sequence).

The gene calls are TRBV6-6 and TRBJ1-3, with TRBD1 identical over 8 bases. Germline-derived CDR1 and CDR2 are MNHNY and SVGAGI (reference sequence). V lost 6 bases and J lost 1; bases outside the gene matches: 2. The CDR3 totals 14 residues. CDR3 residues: CASSRDRSGNTIYF. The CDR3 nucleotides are TGTGCCAGCAGCCGGGACAGGTCTGGAAACACCATATATTTT.

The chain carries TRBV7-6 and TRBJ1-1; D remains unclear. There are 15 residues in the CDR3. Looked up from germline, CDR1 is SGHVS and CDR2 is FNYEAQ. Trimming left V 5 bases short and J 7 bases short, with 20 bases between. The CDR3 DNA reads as TGTGCCAGCAGCCCCAGAAGAGACTTCTCTCTTGAAGCTTTCTTT. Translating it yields CASSPRRDFSLEAFF.

CDR3 in amino acids: CSHTPDNTEAFF. In DNA, the CDR3 is TGCAGCCATACCCCGGACAACACTGAAGCTTTCTTT. The chain joins TRBV29-1 to TRBJ1-1; unclear D gene. Germline CDR1 and CDR2: SQVTM and ANQGSEA. This CDR3 is built from 12 residues. Trimming shortened V by 8 bases and J by 2 bases, and 12 bases separated the two germline ends.

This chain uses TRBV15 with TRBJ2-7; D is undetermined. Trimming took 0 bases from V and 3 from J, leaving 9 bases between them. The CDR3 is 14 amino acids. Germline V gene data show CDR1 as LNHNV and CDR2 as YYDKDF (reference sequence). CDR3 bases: TGTGCCACCAGCAGAGATGGGTATAGCTACGAGCAGTACTTC. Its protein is CATSRDGYSYEQYF.

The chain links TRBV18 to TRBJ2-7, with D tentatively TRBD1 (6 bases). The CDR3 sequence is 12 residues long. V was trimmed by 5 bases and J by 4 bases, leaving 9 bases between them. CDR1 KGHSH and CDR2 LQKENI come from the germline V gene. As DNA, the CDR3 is TGTGCCAGCTCAACTCAGGGGTACGAGCAGTACTTC. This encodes CASSTQGYEQYF. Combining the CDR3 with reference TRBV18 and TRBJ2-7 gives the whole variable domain NAGVMQNPRHLVRRRGQEARLRCSPMKGHSHVYWYRQLPEEGLKFMVYLQKENIIDESGMPKERFSAEFPKEGPSILRIQQVVRGDSAAYFCASSTQGYEQYFGPGTRLTVT.

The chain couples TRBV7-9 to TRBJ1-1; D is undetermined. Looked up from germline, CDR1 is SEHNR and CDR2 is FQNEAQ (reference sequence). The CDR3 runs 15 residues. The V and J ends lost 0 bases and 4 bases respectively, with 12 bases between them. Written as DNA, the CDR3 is TGTGCCAGCAGCTTAGCAGACCCCAGGACCACTGAAGCTTTCTTT. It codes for CASSLADPRTTEAFF.

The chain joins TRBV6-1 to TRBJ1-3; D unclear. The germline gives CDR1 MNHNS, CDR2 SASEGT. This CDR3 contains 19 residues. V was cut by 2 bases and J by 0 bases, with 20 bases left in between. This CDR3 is CASSEFYSGVRLSGNTIYF. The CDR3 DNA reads TGTGCCAGCAGTGAATTTTATTCTGGTGTCAGGCTCTCTGGAAACACCATATATTTT.